This record covers a single T cell receptor (beta chain). It lacks a known antigen. No base quality values were provided; no much bigger clone lies one nucleotide off. The method behind the library was 5' RACE. Sequencing was performed on an Illumina HiSeq 2500. A second PCR of about 7 to 12 cycles was run with a J-beta primer mix and a sample-barcoded 5' primer. A unique molecular identifier was introduced onto each TCR beta cDNA molecule by a template-switch 5' adaptor carrying 12 random nucleotides. Each sample yielded at least 3 million CDR3-containing paired-end reads. The Mint cDNA synthesis kit, primed by a TRBC-specific oligonucleotide, was used to synthesize first-strand cDNA from all RNA. Following uracil-DNA glycosylase treatment, a first 18-cycle PCR with universal primers M1SS and BC2_uni_R was performed on all cDNA. In the authors' own workflow: For normalization, 1 million high-quality reads, each with a distinct molecular identifier, were randomly selected from each sample. Reads sharing molecular identifiers were discarded rather than binned into consensus sequences. CDR3 identification, clonotype clustering and error correction used MiTCR with a Q25 quality threshold and the strictest error-elimination algorithm. A nonparametric unseen species model with Euler transformation was used to estimate a lower bound on total TCR beta diversity. The public reads were reprocessed in TCRdb via fastp at Q25 and MiXCR, keeping in-frame beta chains. Each record represents a unique CDR3 protein, reported with the most common genes and DNA among its rows. It is TCRdb's table, rather than the study itself, that gives the V and J calls and clone size. This sample is represented by 1.4 million to 1.5 million distinct CDR3 sequences; roughly 40% of them were singletons. The ten largest account for under 8% of the sample.

The 40 or so donors, aged 6 to 90 years, were systemically healthy Caucasian individuals from Russia. Each donor gave around 9.8 milliliters of peripheral blood, collected into EDTA-treated Vacutainer tubes. Ficoll-Paque density-gradient centrifugation was used to isolate PBMCs, with at least 6.5 million per sample. Total RNA was extracted from PBMCs with Trizol reagent, with at least 6 micrograms obtained per sample. Naive CD45RAhigh/CD27high T cell percentages were measured by flow cytometry on a PBMC aliquot from every donor. This specimen comes from a study of blood T cells in healthy people across ages (dated by TCRdb to between 2014 and 2016). About the full investigation: In model experiments, template switching captured roughly one uniquely barcoded TCR beta cDNA molecule for every two T cells. Donors were grouped into four age groups: young (average roughly 16 years), middle-aged (39), aged (over 55) and long-lived (less than 85). Using deep sequencing normalized with unique cDNA molecular identifiers, the study measured how TCR beta repertoire diversity changes with age. For two donors (one aged 18 to 30 and one aged 80 or older), the study analyzed two additional independent replicas of 1 million unique cDNA reads from the same blood draw. To avoid experimental bias, donors of different ages were distributed randomly across sequencing lanes.

The paper as a whole reports these results and caveats: Since profiling was done on bulk unsorted PBMCs, naive and antigen-experienced compartments could not be conclusively compared. Donor CMV infection status was unknown, potentially confounding age-related changes in expanded clonotypes. Compared with the aged group, the long-lived group had more naive CD4+ T cells, fewer expanded clones and increased TCR diversity, a pattern suggesting age selection. Total diversity estimates from one million sequenced T cells were considered lower bounds and underestimates. Observed TCR beta diversity correlated strongly with the percentage of naive T cells measured by flow cytometry. As age increased, observed TCR beta diversity per million T cells dropped in a roughly linear way, and a significant reduction was already evident by age about 36.

A distance of 8 bases separates the germline ends of V and J, which lose 0 bases and 9 bases respectively. The CDR3 measures 12 amino acids from cysteine to phenylalanine. Only the CDR3 DNA is retained, 36 bases long and in frame from the first base. The chain employs TRBV12-3 or TRBV12-4 and TRBJ1-1, with TRBD1 perhaps the D gene, on 5 matching bases. Sample: blood. This TCR derives from a woman aged 18-29 years in good health. The CDR3 sequence is CASSLAGGKAFF. The DNA sequence is TGTGCCAGCAGTTTAGCGGGGGGGAAAGCTTTCTTT.